This TCR beta chain emerged from a study of blood T cell repertoires in COVID-19. Looking at the study overall: There were acute and convalescent COVID-19 samples, and they came from the United States, Italy and Spain.

Per the original data handling: Researchers report that nucleated cell counts were estimated from reference gene primer amplification. Libraries were prepared by immunoSEQ multiplex PCR; TCRdb keeps only in-frame clonotypes and omits some of them. The V and J calls and clone size were taken over from that table, and D and trimming were inferred from the DNA. Of a few hundred thousand clones listed, approximately 86% are singletons. Trimming left V 0 bases short and J 5 bases short, with 7 bases between. The germline V gene encodes CDR1 LGHNA and CDR2 YNFKEQ. This CDR3 comprises 13 residues. The specimen was PBMCs or T cells enriched from blood (not recorded which). The chain combines TRBV4-2 with TRBJ1-1; the D is unclear. The receptor was isolated from a woman aged 35 to 49 with acute COVID-19. Here the CDR3 DNA reads TGTGCCAGCAGCCAAGATCTTCCGACTGAAGCTTTCTTT. Its translation is CASSQDLPTEAFF.